This TCR beta chain comes out of a study of shared clonotypes between healthy human individuals. Findings of the study overall: Blood alone was sampled, and tissue repertoires likely differ.

The V gene's germline CDR1 is SGHTA and CDR2 FQGTGA. V gave up 5 bases and J gave up 1 base, with 8 bases separating them. There are 14 residues in the CDR3. Remarks on this clone: Its antigen remains unidentified.

Libraries were prepared by immunoSEQ multiplex PCR; TCRdb keeps only in-frame clonotypes and omits some of them. This sample yields a few hundred thousand clones, of which about 65% are seen a single time; around 10% belongs to the top ten. Everyone who donated was a Caucasian adult who lived in Nashville, Tennessee. CD45RA+ naive and CD45RA-negative memory subsets were separated from CD4+ cells. The TCR sequence derives from a man under 40 in good health. This rearrangement joins TRBV7-3 to TRBJ2-2; D is undetermined. Material: memory CD4+ T cells sorted from blood. Subset defined: CD45RA-negative fraction. The CDR3 spells CASSRNGNTGELFF. CDR3 coding DNA: TGTGCCAGCAGCCGGAATGGGAACACCGGGGAGCTGTTTTTT.